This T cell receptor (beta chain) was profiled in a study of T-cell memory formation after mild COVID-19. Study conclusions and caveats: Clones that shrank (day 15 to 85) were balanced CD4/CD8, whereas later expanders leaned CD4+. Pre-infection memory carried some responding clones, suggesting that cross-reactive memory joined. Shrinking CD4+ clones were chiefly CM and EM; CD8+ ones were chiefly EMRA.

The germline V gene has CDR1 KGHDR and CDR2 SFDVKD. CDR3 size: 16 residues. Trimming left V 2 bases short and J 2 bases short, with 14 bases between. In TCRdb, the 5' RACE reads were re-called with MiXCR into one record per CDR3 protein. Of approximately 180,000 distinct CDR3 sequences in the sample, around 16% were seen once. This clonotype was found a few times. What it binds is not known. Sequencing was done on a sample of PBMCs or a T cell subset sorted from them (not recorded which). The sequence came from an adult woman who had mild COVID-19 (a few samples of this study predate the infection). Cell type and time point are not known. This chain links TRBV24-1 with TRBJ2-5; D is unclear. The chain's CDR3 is CATSDSHLVLQETQYF. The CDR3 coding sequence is TGTGCCACCAGTGATTCCCACCTCGTCCTGCAAGAGACCCAGTACTTC.